This T cell receptor beta chain was found in a study of molecular identifiers for immune sequencing clone quantification. This clonotype was detected many times. Using its own MiXCR run on the PCR reads, TCRdb lists one record per CDR3 protein. The data show more than 450,000 distinct CDR3 sequences, with about a fifth seen just once and 0.7% to 1% held by the top ten. From germline, CDR1 is MGHRA and CDR2 YSYEKL. This CDR3 has 16 amino acids. With 3 bases removed from V and 4 bases from J, the gap between germline ends came to 13 bases. Sequences were obtained from naive CD8+ T cells from blood, with Jurkat cell RNA spiked in. Sample subset: FACS-sorted CD8+CD4-CCR7+CD45RA+ naive T cells. This receptor was taken from a human donor in good health. Some libraries in this study had Jurkat cell RNA spiked in. The rearrangement joins TRBV4-1 to TRBJ2-6, with D hard to call. CDR3 loop: CASSQYEPSGANVLTF. In DNA, the CDR3 is TGCGCCAGCAGCCAGTACGAGCCTTCCGGGGCCAACGTCCTGACTTTC.